This paragraph reports one TCR beta chain. Its specificity is not known. J lost 1 base, V lost 6 bases, and 4 bases had no gene match. The V gene's germline CDR1 is MNHEY and CDR2 SVGAGI. This CDR3 contains 15 residues. These data are taken from a study of cytomegalovirus exposure and HLA in healthy donors. Study results and limitations: Among TCR beta chains, those listed as cytomegalovirus-associated numbered around 160.

PCR amplification relied on 60 Vbeta primers (plus 13 Jbeta primers). Data came from immunoSEQ multiplex PCR; TCRdb stores just in-frame clones and leaves some out. Among around 80,000 clones listed, about three quarters were seen once. V usage is TRBV6-5 and J usage is TRBJ2-5; 11 bases map to TRBD2. This clonotype originated in a man in his forties or fifties in good health and CMV-seronegative. The sequenced sample consisted of PBMCs. The chain's CDR3 is CASRGTSGVQETQYF. CDR3 coding DNA: TGTGCCAGCAGAGGGACTAGCGGAGTCCAAGAGACCCAGTACTTC.